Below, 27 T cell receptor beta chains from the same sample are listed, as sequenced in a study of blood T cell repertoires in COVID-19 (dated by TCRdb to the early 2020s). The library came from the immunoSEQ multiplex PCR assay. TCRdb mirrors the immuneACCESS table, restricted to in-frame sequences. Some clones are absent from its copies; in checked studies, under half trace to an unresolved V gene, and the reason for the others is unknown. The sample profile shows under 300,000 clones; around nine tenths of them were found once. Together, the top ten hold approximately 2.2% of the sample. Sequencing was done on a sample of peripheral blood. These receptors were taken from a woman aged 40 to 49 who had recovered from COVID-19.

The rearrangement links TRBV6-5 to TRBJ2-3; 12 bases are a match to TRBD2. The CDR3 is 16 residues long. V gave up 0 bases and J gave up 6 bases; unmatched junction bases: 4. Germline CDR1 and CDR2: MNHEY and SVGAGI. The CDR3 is CASSYSRLAGADTQYF. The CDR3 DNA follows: TGTGCCAGCAGTTACTCCCGACTAGCGGGAGCTGATACGCAGTATTTT.

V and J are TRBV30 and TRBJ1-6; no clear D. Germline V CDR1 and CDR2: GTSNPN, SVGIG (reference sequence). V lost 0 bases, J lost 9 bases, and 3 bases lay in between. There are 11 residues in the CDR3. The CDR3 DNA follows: TGTGCCTGGAGTGTCCGTTCACCCCTCCACTTT. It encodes CAWSVRSPLHF.

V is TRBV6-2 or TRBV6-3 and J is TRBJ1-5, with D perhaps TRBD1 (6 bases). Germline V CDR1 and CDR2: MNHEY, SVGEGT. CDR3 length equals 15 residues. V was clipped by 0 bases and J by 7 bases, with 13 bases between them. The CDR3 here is CASSYSTQGYQPQHF. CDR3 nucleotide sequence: TGTGCCAGCAGTTACTCAACTCAGGGGTACCAGCCCCAGCATTTT.

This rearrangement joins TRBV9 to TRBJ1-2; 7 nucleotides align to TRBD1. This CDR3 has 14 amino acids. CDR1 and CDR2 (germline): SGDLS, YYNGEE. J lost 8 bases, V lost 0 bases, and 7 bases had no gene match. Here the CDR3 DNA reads TGTGCCAGCAGCGTAGAGGGGGCGGTTGGAGGCTACACCTTC. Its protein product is CASSVEGAVGGYTF.

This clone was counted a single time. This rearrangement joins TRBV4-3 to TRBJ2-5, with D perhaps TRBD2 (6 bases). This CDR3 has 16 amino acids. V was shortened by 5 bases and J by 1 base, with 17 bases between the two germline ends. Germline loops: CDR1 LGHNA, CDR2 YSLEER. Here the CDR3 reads CASSDGRLGRQETQYF. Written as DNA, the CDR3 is TGCGCCAGCAGCGACGGGAGACTAGGTCGCCAAGAGACCCAGTACTTC.

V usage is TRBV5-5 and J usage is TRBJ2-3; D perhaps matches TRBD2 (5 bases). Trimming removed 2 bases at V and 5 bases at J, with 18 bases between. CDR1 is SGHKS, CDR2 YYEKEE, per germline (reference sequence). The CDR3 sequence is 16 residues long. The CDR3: CASSFPDWAVGDTQYF. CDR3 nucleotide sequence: TGTGCCAGCAGCTTTCCGGACTGGGCGGTAGGAGATACGCAGTATTTT.

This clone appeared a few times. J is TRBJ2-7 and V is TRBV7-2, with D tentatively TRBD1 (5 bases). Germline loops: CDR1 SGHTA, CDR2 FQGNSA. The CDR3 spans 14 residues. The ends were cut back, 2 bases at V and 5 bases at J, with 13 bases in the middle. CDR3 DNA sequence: TGTGCCAGCAGCTTATCAGGGTATCTCCACGAGCAGTACTTC. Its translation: CASSLSGYLHEQYF.

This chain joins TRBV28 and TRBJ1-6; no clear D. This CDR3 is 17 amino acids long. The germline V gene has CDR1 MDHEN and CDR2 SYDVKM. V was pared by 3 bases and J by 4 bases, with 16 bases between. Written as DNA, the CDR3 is TGTGCCAGCAGTTTCCCCCGCGGGATCCGGTATAATTCACCCCTCCACTTT. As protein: CASSFPRGIRYNSPLHF.

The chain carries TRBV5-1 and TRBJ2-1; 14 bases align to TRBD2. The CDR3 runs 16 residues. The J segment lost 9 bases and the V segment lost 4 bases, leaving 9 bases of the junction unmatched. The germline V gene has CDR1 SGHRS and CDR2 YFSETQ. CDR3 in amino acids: CASSTTGTSGSGEQFF. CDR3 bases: TGCGCCAGCAGCACGACCGGGACTAGCGGGAGCGGTGAGCAGTTCTTC.

DNA for the CDR3: TGTGCCAGCAGCCAAAGAGGGGACAGGTCAAACTATGGCTACACCTTC. Protein product: CASSQRGDRSNYGYTF. The chain has TRBV3-1 (or the pseudogene TRBV3-2) and TRBJ1-2; 8 positions match TRBD1. Per the germline V gene, CDR1 is LGHDT and CDR2 is YNNKEL (reference sequence). The CDR3 totals 16 residues. V lost 2 bases to trimming and J lost 2 bases; unmatched junction nucleotides: 7.

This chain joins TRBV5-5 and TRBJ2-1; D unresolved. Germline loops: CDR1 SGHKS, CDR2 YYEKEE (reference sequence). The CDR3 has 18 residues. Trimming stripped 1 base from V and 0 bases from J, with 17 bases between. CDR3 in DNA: TGTGCCAGCAGCTTGTTCAACTTGGGCAGTGGCTCCTACAATGAGCAGTTCTTC. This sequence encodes CASSLFNLGSGSYNEQFF.

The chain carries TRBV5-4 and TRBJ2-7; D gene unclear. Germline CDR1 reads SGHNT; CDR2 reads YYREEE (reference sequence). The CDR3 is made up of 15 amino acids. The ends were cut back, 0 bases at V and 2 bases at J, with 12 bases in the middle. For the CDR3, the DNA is TGTGCCAGCAGCTTGGGAGTCGACCAGGCCTACGAGCAGTACTTC. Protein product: CASSLGVDQAYEQYF.

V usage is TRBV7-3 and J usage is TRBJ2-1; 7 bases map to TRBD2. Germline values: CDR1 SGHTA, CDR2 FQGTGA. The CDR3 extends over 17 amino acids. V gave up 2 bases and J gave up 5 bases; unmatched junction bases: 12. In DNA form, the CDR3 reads TGTGCCAGCAGCTTAGGGCGTGGCGGGGGAAGAGACAATGAGCAGTTCTTC. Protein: CASSLGRGGGRDNEQFF.

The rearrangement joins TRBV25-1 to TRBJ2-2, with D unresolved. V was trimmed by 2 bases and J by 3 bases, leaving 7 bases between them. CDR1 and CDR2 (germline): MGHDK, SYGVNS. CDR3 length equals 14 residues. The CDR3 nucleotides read TGTGCCAGCAGTGAAATAGCAGACACCGGGGAGCTGTTTTTT. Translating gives CASSEIADTGELFF. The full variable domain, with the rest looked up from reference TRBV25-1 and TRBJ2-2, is EADIYQTPRYLVIGTGKKITLECSQTMGHDKMYWYQQDPGMELHLIHYSYGVNSTEKGDLSSESTVSRIRTEHFPLTLESARPSHTSQYLCASSEIADTGELFFGEGSRLTVL.

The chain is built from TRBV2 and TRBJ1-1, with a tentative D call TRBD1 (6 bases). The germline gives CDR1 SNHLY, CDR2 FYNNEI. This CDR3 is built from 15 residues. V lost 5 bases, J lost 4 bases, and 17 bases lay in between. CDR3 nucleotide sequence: TGTGCCAGCAGTTTTCTCGGACAGACAGGCACTGAAGCTTTCTTT. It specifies CASSFLGQTGTEAFF.

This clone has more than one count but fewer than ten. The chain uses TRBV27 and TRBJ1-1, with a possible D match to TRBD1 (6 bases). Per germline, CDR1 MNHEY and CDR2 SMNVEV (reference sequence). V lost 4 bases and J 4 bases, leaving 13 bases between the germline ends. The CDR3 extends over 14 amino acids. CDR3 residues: CASSSQGRGTEAFF. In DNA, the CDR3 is TGTGCCAGCAGTTCACAGGGTAGGGGCACTGAAGCTTTCTTT.

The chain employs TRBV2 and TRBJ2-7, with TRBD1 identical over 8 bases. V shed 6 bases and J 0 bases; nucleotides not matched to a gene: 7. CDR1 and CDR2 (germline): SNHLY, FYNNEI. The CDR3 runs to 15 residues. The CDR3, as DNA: TGTGCCAGCAGCGGAGACAGGGGAAACTCCTACGAGCAGTACTTC. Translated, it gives CASSGDRGNSYEQYF.

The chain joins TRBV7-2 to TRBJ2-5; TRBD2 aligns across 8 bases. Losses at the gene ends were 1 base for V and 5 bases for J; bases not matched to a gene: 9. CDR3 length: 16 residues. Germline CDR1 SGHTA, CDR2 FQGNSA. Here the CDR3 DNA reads TGTGCCAGCAGCTTAGGCCCCGGGACTAGTGGGGAGACCCAGTACTTC. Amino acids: CASSLGPGTSGETQYF.

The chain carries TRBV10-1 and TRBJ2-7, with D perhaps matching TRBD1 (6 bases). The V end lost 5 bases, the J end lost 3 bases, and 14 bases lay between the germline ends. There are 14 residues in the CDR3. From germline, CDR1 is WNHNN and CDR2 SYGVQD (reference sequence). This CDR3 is CASSPWAGDYEQYF. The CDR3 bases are TGCGCCAGCAGTCCATGGGCAGGGGACTACGAGCAGTACTTC.

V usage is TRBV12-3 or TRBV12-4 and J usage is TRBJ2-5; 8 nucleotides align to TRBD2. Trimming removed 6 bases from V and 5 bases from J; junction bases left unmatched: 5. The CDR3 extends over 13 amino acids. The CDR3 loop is CASSPQRGETQYF. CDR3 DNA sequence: TGTGCCAGCAGCCCTCAGCGGGGGGAGACCCAGTACTTC.

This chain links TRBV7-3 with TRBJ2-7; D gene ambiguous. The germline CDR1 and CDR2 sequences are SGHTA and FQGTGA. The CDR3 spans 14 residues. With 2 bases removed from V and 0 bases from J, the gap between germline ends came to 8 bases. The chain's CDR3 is CASSLYGSSYEQYF. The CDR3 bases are TGTGCCAGCAGCTTATATGGCTCCTCCTACGAGCAGTACTTC.

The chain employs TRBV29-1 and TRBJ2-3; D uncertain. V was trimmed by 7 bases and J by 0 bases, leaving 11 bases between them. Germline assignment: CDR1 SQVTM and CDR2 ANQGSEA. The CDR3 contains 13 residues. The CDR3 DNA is TGCAGCGCACGGCGGCCCAGCACAGATACGCAGTATTTT. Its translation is CSARRPSTDTQYF.

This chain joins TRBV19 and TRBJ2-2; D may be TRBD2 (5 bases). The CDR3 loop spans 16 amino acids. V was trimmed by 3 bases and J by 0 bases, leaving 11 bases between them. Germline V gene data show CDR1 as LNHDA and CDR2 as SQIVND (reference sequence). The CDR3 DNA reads TGTGCCAGTAGTATGGGGAGAGGTTCGAACACCGGGGAGCTGTTTTTT. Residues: CASSMGRGSNTGELFF.

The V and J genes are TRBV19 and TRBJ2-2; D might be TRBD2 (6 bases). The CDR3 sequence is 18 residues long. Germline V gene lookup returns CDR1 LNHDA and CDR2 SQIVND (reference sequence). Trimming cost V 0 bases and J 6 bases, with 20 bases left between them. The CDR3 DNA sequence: TGTGCCAGTAGTATAGATCTTGTGGCGGGATCCAGGGCCGGGGAGCTGTTTTTT. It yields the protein CASSIDLVAGSRAGELFF.

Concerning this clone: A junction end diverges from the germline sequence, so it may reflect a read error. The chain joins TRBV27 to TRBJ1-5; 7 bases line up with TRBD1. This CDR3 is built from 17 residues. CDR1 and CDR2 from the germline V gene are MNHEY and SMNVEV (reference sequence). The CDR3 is CASSPGWARGRNQPQHF. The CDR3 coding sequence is TGTGCCAGCAGCCCCGGTTGGGCCAGGGGGAGGAATCAACCCCAGCATTTT.

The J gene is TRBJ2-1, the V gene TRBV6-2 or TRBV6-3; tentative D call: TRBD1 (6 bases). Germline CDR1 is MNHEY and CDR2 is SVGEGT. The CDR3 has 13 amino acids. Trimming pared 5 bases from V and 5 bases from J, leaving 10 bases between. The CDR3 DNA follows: TGTGCCAGCAGTCCGGACAGTCACAATGAGCAGTTCTTC. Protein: CASSPDSHNEQFF.

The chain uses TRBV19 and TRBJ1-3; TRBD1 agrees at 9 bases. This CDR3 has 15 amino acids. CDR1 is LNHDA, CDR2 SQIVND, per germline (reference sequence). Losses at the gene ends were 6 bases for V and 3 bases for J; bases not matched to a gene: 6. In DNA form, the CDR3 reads TGTGCCAGTAGCCCACAGGGGGCGCGTGGAAACACCATATATTTT. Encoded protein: CASSPQGARGNTIYF.